A single sample gave rise to the 14 T cell receptor beta chains below, sequenced in a study of cytomegalovirus exposure and HLA in healthy donors (dated by TCRdb to the late 2010s). Library prep was done by the immunoSEQ multiplex PCR assay. The multiplex PCR relied on a mix of 60 forward primers for TCR Vbeta segments and 13 reverse primers for TCR Jbeta segments. TCRdb carries this immuneACCESS record with in-frame sequences only. Its versions omit some clonotypes, under half of them owing to an unresolved V gene in the studies checked, with the rest unexplained. This sample has about 170,000 clones in its table, and approximately 81% of those were observed once. The top ten constitute 1% of the sample. The sequenced material came from PBMCs. All receptors come from a boy between 2 and 10 years old in good health and CMV-seronegative.

The gene calls are TRBV6-5 and TRBJ2-2; D may be TRBD1 (5 bases). Germline V CDR1 and CDR2: MNHEY, SVGAGI. Trimming pared 6 bases from V and 5 bases from J, leaving 10 bases between. The CDR3 loop spans 13 amino acids. CDR3 loop: CASRAGRTGELFF. In DNA form, the CDR3 reads TGTGCCAGCAGAGCAGGGCGGACCGGGGAGCTGTTTTTT.

V is TRBV7-8 and J is TRBJ2-2; TRBD2 is a possible D gene (6 bases). V was pared by 3 bases and J by 2 bases, with 19 bases between. Germline CDR1 reads SGHVS; CDR2 reads FQNEAQ. This CDR3 has 18 residues. CDR3 in amino acids: CASSLALGGVLNTGELFF. The CDR3 DNA sequence: TGTGCCAGCAGCTTGGCTCTTGGCGGGGTACTCAACACCGGGGAGCTGTTTTTT.

The chain uses TRBV29-1 and TRBJ2-5; D not resolved. From germline, CDR1 is SQVTM and CDR2 ANQGSEA. V gave up 3 bases and J gave up 3 bases, with 26 bases separating them. CDR3 length: 18 residues. As DNA, the CDR3 is TGCAGCGTTGAGTCGCAATTCCCCGGCACACTACGAAAAGAGACCCAGTACTTC. This encodes CSVESQFPGTLRKETQYF.

As for this clone: The same CDR3 arises from other DNA sequences in this sample as well. This chain connects TRBV9 to TRBJ2-7, with D perhaps TRBD2 (6 bases). Trimming pared 0 bases from V and 7 bases from J, leaving 14 bases between. This CDR3 spans 14 amino acids. Germline loops: CDR1 SGDLS, CDR2 YYNGEE. The CDR3, as DNA: TGTGCCAGCAGCGTAGGAGGAGGGACGGGGGAGCAGTACTTC. This sequence encodes CASSVGGGTGEQYF.

The CDR3 nucleotides are TGTGCCAGCAAACCTCCTCGAAAGCGGGACACGGACAATGAGCAGTTCTTC. Protein sequence: CASKPPRKRDTDNEQFF. The chain couples TRBV27 to TRBJ2-1; D possibly corresponds to TRBD2 (7 bases). This CDR3 has 17 residues. The germline V gene has CDR1 MNHEY and CDR2 SMNVEV (reference sequence). V dropped 7 bases and J dropped 5 bases, with 24 bases sitting between them.

This clone was picked up one time. The chain employs TRBV28 and TRBJ2-2, with D tentatively TRBD2 (7 bases). This CDR3 is 17 amino acids long. The germline V and J ends were trimmed by 5 bases and 5 bases, with 21 bases remaining between them. CDR1 is MDHEN and CDR2 is SYDVKM in the germline V gene. CDR3 DNA: TGTGCCAGCAGTCCTTGGGGGGGCAGGGGTTGGACCGGGGAGCTGTTTTTT. Amino acids: CASSPWGGRGWTGELFF.

This chain joins TRBV5-1 and TRBJ2-7; tentative D call: TRBD2 (6 bases). CDR3 length equals 15 residues. V was cut by 0 bases and J by 2 bases, with 12 bases left in between. Germline V gene sequence: CDR1 SGHRS, CDR2 YFSETQ. Here the CDR3 reads CASSLASSATYEQYF. DNA for the CDR3: TGCGCCAGCAGCTTGGCATCTAGCGCAACCTACGAGCAGTACTTC.

This chain joins TRBV6-5 and TRBJ1-1; D unresolved. V shed 10 bases and J shed 0 bases, with 12 bases lying between them. CDR1 is MNHEY, CDR2 SVGAGI, per germline. This CDR3 comprises 13 residues. CDR3 nucleotide sequence: TGTGCCACCTCAACTCTCATGAACACTGAAGCTTTCTTT. This translates into CATSTLMNTEAFF.

This clone came up once. J is TRBJ2-1 and V is TRBV9, with 9 bases that match TRBD1. V shed 1 base, J shed 1 base, and the junction held 9 bases outside the gene matches. The CDR3 is 18 amino acids. Germline values: CDR1 SGDLS, CDR2 YYNGEE. CDR3 sequence: CASSVPSGQGRSYNEQFF. The DNA for the CDR3 is TGTGCCAGCAGCGTACCCTCCGGACAGGGGAGGTCCTACAATGAGCAGTTCTTC.

The rearrangement uses TRBV5-1 and TRBJ2-2; D is unclear. In germline, CDR1 is SGHRS, CDR2 YFSETQ. The V end was cut by 4 bases, the J end by 0 bases, with 13 bases between. The CDR3 runs to 16 residues. Here the CDR3 DNA reads TGCGCCAGCAGCCCCCTGGGCAGGCCGAACACCGGGGAGCTGTTTTTT. Translation: CASSPLGRPNTGELFF.

The CDR3 DNA reads TGTGCCAGCAGCCCCCTGGGAGGGAACACTGAAGCTTTCTTT. The encoded protein is CASSPLGGNTEAFF. The rearrangement uses TRBV14 and TRBJ1-1, with D hard to call. This CDR3 has 14 residues. Trimming cost V 4 bases and J 1 base, with 10 bases left between them. Germline V gene data show CDR1 as SGHDN and CDR2 as FVKESK.

CDR3 in amino acids: CASSQVRGSTDTQYF. In DNA, the CDR3 is TGCGCCAGCAGCCAAGTGCGGGGGAGCACAGATACGCAGTATTTT. This chain links TRBV4-1 with TRBJ2-3; TRBD2 matches at 7 bases. Per the germline V gene, CDR1 is MGHRA and CDR2 is YSYEKL. V shed 1 base, J shed 0 bases, and the junction held 1 base outside the gene matches. This CDR3 region has 15 residues.

The V gene is TRBV5-1, the J gene TRBJ1-2, with D maybe TRBD1 (5 bases). Germline V gene sequence: CDR1 SGHRS, CDR2 YFSETQ. The CDR3 length is 14 residues. The V end lost 5 bases, the J end lost 4 bases, and 15 bases lay between the germline ends. The CDR3, as DNA: TGCGCCAGCAGTCTTTCAGGGAATCGCTATGGCTACACCTTC. Its translation is CASSLSGNRYGYTF.

J is TRBJ2-5 and V is TRBV4-1; 8 nucleotides agree with TRBD1. There are 16 residues in the CDR3. V lost 2 bases and J lost 5; bases outside the gene matches: 10. Germline V gene lookup returns CDR1 MGHRA and CDR2 YSYEKL. CDR3 coding DNA: TGCGCCAGCAGCCAACCTCGGACAGGGCCCAGGGAGACCCAGTACTTC. Its translation is CASSQPRTGPRETQYF.